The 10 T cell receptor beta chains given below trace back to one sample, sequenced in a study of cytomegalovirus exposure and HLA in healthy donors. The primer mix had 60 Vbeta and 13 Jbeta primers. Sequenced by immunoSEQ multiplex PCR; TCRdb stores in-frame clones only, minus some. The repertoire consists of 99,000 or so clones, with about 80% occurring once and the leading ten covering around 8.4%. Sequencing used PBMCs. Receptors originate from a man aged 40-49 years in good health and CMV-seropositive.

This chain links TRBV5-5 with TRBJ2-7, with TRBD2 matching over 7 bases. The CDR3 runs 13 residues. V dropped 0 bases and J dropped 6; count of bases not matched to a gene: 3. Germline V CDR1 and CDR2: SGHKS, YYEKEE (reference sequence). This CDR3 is CASSLVGGREQYF. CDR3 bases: TGTGCCAGCAGCTTGGTGGGAGGGCGCGAGCAGTACTTC. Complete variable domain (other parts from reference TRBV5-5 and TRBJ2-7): DAGVTQSPTHLIKTRGQQVTLRCSPISGHKSVSWYQQVLGQGPQFIFQYYEKEERGRGNFPDRFSARQFPNYSSELNVNALLLGDSALYLCASSLVGGREQYFGPGTRLTVT.

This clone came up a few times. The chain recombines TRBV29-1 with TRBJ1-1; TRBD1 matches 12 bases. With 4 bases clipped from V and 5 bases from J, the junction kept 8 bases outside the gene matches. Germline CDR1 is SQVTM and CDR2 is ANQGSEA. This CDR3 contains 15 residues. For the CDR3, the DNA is TGCAGCGTTGTAAGGGGACAGGGGGCAGGAACTGAAGCTTTCTTT. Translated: CSVVRGQGAGTEAFF.

Here the CDR3 DNA reads TGTGCCAGCATTGCAGTGACAGGGGCCTACGAGCAGTACTTC. Translated, it gives CASIAVTGAYEQYF. The rearrangement joins TRBV7-8 to TRBJ2-7; 8 bases are a match to TRBD1. The CDR3 covers 14 residues. Germline V gives CDR1 SGHVS, CDR2 FQNEAQ. V was clipped by 7 bases and J by 2 bases; unmatched bases: 7.

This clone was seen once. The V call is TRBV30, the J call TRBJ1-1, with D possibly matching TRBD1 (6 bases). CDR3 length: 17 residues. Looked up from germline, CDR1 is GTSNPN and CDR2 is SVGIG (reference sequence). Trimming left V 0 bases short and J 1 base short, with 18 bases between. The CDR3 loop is CAWSVRGGLRRNTEAFF. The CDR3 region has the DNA TGTGCCTGGAGTGTTAGGGGGGGCCTGCGGAGGAACACTGAAGCTTTCTTT.

The CDR3 coding sequence is TGTGCCTGGGGTAACCCGACTGGGACGGGGGGGCATAATTCACCCCTCCACTTT. It codes for CAWGNPTGTGGHNSPLHF. This chain connects TRBV30 to TRBJ1-6; weak D call: TRBD1 (6 bases). V was cut by 5 bases and J by 5 bases, with 25 bases left in between. The CDR3 spans 18 residues. Germline loops: CDR1 GTSNPN, CDR2 SVGIG (reference sequence).

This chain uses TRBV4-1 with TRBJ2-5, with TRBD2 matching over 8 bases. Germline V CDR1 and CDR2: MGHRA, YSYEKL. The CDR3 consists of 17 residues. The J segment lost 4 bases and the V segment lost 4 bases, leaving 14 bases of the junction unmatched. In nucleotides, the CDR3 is TGCGCCAGCAGCCTGTGGTGGGCGGGAGGTTCCCCAGAGACCCAGTACTTC. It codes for CASSLWWAGGSPETQYF.

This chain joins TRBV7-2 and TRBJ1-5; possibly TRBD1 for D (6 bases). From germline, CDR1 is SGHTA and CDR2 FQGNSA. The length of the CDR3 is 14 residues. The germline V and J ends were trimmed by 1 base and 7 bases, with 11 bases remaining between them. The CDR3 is CASSLVGGMQPQHF. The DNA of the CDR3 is TGTGCCAGCAGCTTAGTAGGGGGAATGCAGCCCCAGCATTTT.

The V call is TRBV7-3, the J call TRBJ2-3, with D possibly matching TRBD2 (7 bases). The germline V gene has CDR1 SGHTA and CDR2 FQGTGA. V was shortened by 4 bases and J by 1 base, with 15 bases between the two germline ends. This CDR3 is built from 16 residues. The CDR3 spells CASSSGLGGGTDTQYF. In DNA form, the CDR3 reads TGTGCCAGCAGCTCCGGACTAGGGGGGGGCACAGATACGCAGTATTTT. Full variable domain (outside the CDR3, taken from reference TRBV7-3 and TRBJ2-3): GAGVSQTPSNKVTEKGKYVELRCDPISGHTALYWYRQSLGQGPEFLIYFQGTGAADDSGLPNDRFFAVRPEGSVSTLKIQRTERGDSAVYLCASSSGLGGGTDTQYFGPGTRLTVL.

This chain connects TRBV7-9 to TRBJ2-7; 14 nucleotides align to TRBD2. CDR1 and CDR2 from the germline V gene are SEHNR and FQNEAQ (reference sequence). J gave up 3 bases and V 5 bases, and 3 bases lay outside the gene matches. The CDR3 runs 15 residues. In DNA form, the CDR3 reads TGTGCCAGCAGCGGGACTAGCGGGAGTTACTACGAGCAGTACTTC. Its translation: CASSGTSGSYYEQYF.

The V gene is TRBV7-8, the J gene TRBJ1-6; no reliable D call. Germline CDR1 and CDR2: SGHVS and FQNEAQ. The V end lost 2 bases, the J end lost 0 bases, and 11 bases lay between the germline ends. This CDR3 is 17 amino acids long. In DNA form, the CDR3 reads TGTGCCAGCAGCTTAATCGGCGGGAGCTCCTATAATTCACCCCTCCACTTT. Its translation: CASSLIGGSSYNSPLHF. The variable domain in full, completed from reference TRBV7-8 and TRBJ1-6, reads GAGVSQSPRYKVAKRGQDVALRCDPISGHVSLFWYQQALGQGPEFLTYFQNEAQLDKSGLPSDRFFAERPEGSVSTLKIQRTQQEDSAVYLCASSLIGGSSYNSPLHFGNGTRLTVT.